Described below is a single T cell receptor beta chain sequence and its context. The antigen is not known. The data were obtained in a study of regulatory and conventional T cells in RAG deficiency. Study-wide findings and caveats: Treg unique TCR beta sequences were approximately 100-fold fewer in Omenn syndrome and CID/AS patients than controls. RAG-deficient patients showed markedly lower Shannon entropy and higher Simpson indices than control T-cell subsets.

Assay: immunoSEQ multiplex PCR; the TCRdb copy retains only in-frame clones and omits some. This table has tens of thousands of clones, around 91% appearing once. This sample also belongs to another study, concerning regulatory T cells. That report notes: The primer mix had 52 TRBV and 13 TRBJ primers. Patient repertoires had restricted TRB V-J pairs and skewed V and J usage, most in Tregs.

This TCR was recovered from a human donor in good health. The sample consisted of CD8+ T cells sorted from blood.

The DNA of the CDR3 is TGTGCCAGCAGCGTGGGTCCTGGACTAGCGACCAATGAGCAGTTCTTC. It is translated as CASSVGPGLATNEQFF. The chain is built from TRBV9 and TRBJ2-1, with 9 bases lining up with TRBD2. This CDR3 region has 16 residues. The V gene's germline CDR1 is SGDLS and CDR2 YYNGEE. Trimming at V came to 2 bases and at J to 6 bases, leaving 9 bases not matched to a gene.